This T cell receptor beta chain was found in a study of blood T cell repertoires in COVID-19. Germline CDR1 SEHNR, CDR2 FQNEAQ (reference sequence). Trimming removed 3 bases from V and 5 bases from J; junction bases left unmatched: 7. The CDR3 contains 14 residues. TCRdb keeps only in-frame clones here, not all; method: immunoSEQ multiplex PCR. Here the sample spans about 170,000 clones, over 80% being singletons. The sequencing sample was made of peripheral blood. This clonotype originated in a man under 40 with COVID-19, enrolled during active disease. V gene TRBV7-9 combines with J gene TRBJ2-7; 7 bases match TRBD1. The DNA of the CDR3 is TGTGCCAGCAGCTTGGTCCAGGGGGTAAACGAGCAGTACTTC. It is translated as CASSLVQGVNEQYF.